This is a list of T cell receptor beta chains from one sample in a study of CD8+CD57+ T cells in acquired aplastic anemia. Via MiXCR, TCRdb re-called the reads, giving one row per CDR3 protein. This sample has about 190,000 distinct CDR3 sequences, with 40% to 50% found just once. The material sequenced was sorted CD4+, CD8+, or CD8+CD57+ T cells (not recorded which) from PBMCs. These TCRs come from a human donor with aplastic anemia. CDR3s include the opening cysteine and the closing phenylalanine or tryptophan. A D gene is named only where the DNA matches it firmly. Only part of the rows carry a size: once, few, many, or a class if the clone is expanded.

j_gene: TRBJ1-1; abundance: many; d_gene: .; v_gene: TRBV19; CDR3nt: TGTGCCGGGAGAACAAACACTGAAGCTTTCTTT; CDR3aa: CAGRTNTEAFF
j_gene: TRBJ2-1; abundance: many; d_gene: .; v_gene: TRBV6-5; CDR3nt: TGTGCCAGCGCTCGGCAGTCGACGTACAATGAGCAGTTCTTC; CDR3aa: CASARQSTYNEQFF
j_gene: TRBJ1-2; abundance: .; d_gene: TRBD1; v_gene: TRBV25-1; CDR3nt: TGTGCCAGCAGTGCGGGACAGGGGAACTATGGCTACACCTTC; CDR3aa: CASSAGQGNYGYTF
j_gene: TRBJ1-5; abundance: few; d_gene: .; v_gene: TRBV28; CDR3nt: TGTGCCAGCAGGGGGGTAGGGGCCCCCAATCAGCCCCAGCATTTT; CDR3aa: CASRGVGAPNQPQHF
j_gene: TRBJ2-7; abundance: few; d_gene: TRBD1; v_gene: TRBV2; CDR3nt: TGTGCCAGCAGCCCGGGACAGGTAGGGGAGCAGTACTTC; CDR3aa: CASSPGQVGEQYF
j_gene: TRBJ2-7; abundance: once; d_gene: .; v_gene: TRBV10-1; CDR3nt: TGCGCCAGCAGGAGGACAGCTCCTGACGAGCAGTACTTC; CDR3aa: CASRRTAPDEQYF
j_gene: TRBJ1-4; abundance: .; d_gene: TRBD1; v_gene: TRBV4-2; CDR3nt: TGTGCCAGCAGCCCCACCGGGACAGGGGGCGCGGGTGAAAAACTGTTTTTT; CDR3aa: CASSPTGTGGAGEKLFF
j_gene: TRBJ2-3; abundance: many; d_gene: .; v_gene: TRBV20-1; CDR3nt: TGCAGTGCTAGAGACAACCGAAGGATCACAGATACGCAGTATTTT; CDR3aa: CSARDNRRITDTQYF
j_gene: TRBJ2-7; abundance: many; d_gene: TRBD1; v_gene: TRBV5-4; CDR3nt: TGTGCCAGCAGCCCGGGACAGAATACCTACGAGCAGTACTTC; CDR3aa: CASSPGQNTYEQYF
j_gene: TRBJ1-6; abundance: few; d_gene: TRBD1; v_gene: TRBV10-1; CDR3nt: TGCGCCAGCAGCCGGGACAGGGGTAATTCACCCCTCCACTTT; CDR3aa: CASSRDRGNSPLHF
j_gene: TRBJ1-5; abundance: .; d_gene: .; v_gene: TRBV2; CDR3nt: TGTGCCAGCAGTGAAGAACTTCAGCCCCAGCATTTT; CDR3aa: CASSEELQPQHF
j_gene: TRBJ2-3; abundance: .; d_gene: TRBD2; v_gene: TRBV19; CDR3nt: TGTGCCAGTAGGGGACTAGCGGGGGGGCCTAGCACAGATACGCAGTATTTT; CDR3aa: CASRGLAGGPSTDTQYF
j_gene: TRBJ2-7; abundance: many; d_gene: TRBD2; v_gene: TRBV25-1; CDR3nt: TGTGCCAGCAGTGCAGGACTAGCGATAGTGGGCGAGCAGTACTTC; CDR3aa: CASSAGLAIVGEQYF
j_gene: TRBJ2-7; abundance: .; d_gene: .; v_gene: TRBV19; CDR3nt: TGTGCCAGTAGTATTGGGCGGCGGTCCTACGAGCAGTACTTC; CDR3aa: CASSIGRRSYEQYF
j_gene: TRBJ1-3; abundance: .; d_gene: .; v_gene: TRBV3-1; CDR3nt: TGTGCCAGCAGCCCCTCCCCTTGGTCAGTCTCTGGAAACACCATATATTTT; CDR3aa: CASSPSPWSVSGNTIYF
j_gene: TRBJ2-7; abundance: .; d_gene: .; v_gene: TRBV7-3; CDR3nt: TGTGCCAGCAGCCAAACCGGAGGAGCCTACGAGCAGTACTTC; CDR3aa: CASSQTGGAYEQYF
j_gene: TRBJ2-7; abundance: .; d_gene: TRBD1; v_gene: TRBV7-6; CDR3nt: TGTGCCAGCAGCTTGACAGGGATCGAGCAGTACTTC; CDR3aa: CASSLTGIEQYF
j_gene: TRBJ1-1; abundance: .; d_gene: .; v_gene: TRBV6-5; CDR3nt: TGCGCCAGCAGTTACTCTGGAACCATGAACACTGAAGCTTTCTTT; CDR3aa: CASSYSGTMNTEAFF
j_gene: TRBJ2-7; abundance: many; d_gene: TRBD2; v_gene: TRBV12-5; CDR3nt: TGTGCTAGTGGCCCCCCGGGACTAGCGGGAGGGCCGTACGAGCAGTACTTC; CDR3aa: CASGPPGLAGGPYEQYF
j_gene: TRBJ2-3; abundance: .; d_gene: TRBD2; v_gene: TRBV10-1; CDR3nt: TGCGCCAACACGGGACTAGCGGGGGCCGCAGGTAGCACAGATACGCAGTATTTT; CDR3aa: CANTGLAGAAGSTDTQYF
j_gene: TRBJ1-1; abundance: .; d_gene: .; v_gene: TRBV5-8; CDR3nt: TGTGCCAGCAGCTTGATCCCAGGGCGGACTGAAGCTTTCTTT; CDR3aa: CASSLIPGRTEAFF
j_gene: TRBJ2-5; abundance: many; d_gene: .; v_gene: TRBV7-2; CDR3nt: TGTGCCAGCAGCTTAGATTTACTGGGGGAGACCCAGTACTTC; CDR3aa: CASSLDLLGETQYF
j_gene: TRBJ2-1; abundance: few; d_gene: TRBD1; v_gene: TRBV12-3/TRBV12-4; CDR3nt: TGTGCCAGCAGCGTTGGACAGGGGGCGAGGAATGAGCAGTTCTTC; CDR3aa: CASSVGQGARNEQFF
j_gene: TRBJ2-7; abundance: .; d_gene: TRBD2; v_gene: TRBV5-1; CDR3nt: TGCGCCAGCAGCTTCCTAGCGGGAGTGCACTACGAGCAGTACTTC; CDR3aa: CASSFLAGVHYEQYF
j_gene: TRBJ1-1; abundance: few; d_gene: .; v_gene: TRBV19; CDR3nt: TGTGCCAGTAGTATCAGTAGGATCAATGAAGCTTTCTTT; CDR3aa: CASSISRINEAFF
j_gene: TRBJ2-1; abundance: few; d_gene: TRBD2; v_gene: TRBV2; CDR3nt: TGTGCCAGCAGTGTGGGAGCGGGGGGCCAACAGTTCTTC; CDR3aa: CASSVGAGGQQFF
j_gene: TRBJ2-5; abundance: .; d_gene: TRBD2; v_gene: TRBV24-1; CDR3nt: TGTGCCACCAGTCTAGCGGGAGGGCTACCAGAGACCCAGTACTTC; CDR3aa: CATSLAGGLPETQYF
j_gene: TRBJ2-7; abundance: few; d_gene: .; v_gene: TRBV29-1; CDR3nt: TGCAGCGTTGGAGGGGAGGGGGCTAACTACCTATACGAGCAGTACTTC; CDR3aa: CSVGGEGANYLYEQYF
j_gene: TRBJ2-7; abundance: .; d_gene: .; v_gene: TRBV7-6; CDR3nt: TGTGCCAGCAGCGAACAAGGTCGGACTTACGAGCAGTACTTC; CDR3aa: CASSEQGRTYEQYF
j_gene: TRBJ2-2; abundance: .; d_gene: .; v_gene: TRBV25-1; CDR3nt: TGTGCCAGCAGTGAATTTGGGGGAGTTGCCGGGGAGCTGTTTTTT; CDR3aa: CASSEFGGVAGELFF
j_gene: TRBJ1-1; abundance: many; d_gene: .; v_gene: TRBV20-1; CDR3nt: TGCAGTGCTAGAGACCTGGGACGGAGGATCACTGAAGCTTTCTTT; CDR3aa: CSARDLGRRITEAFF
j_gene: TRBJ2-5; abundance: .; d_gene: .; v_gene: TRBV6-4; CDR3nt: TGTGCCAGCAGTGAGATAGGTGGGGCGGCCCAGTACTTC; CDR3aa: CASSEIGGAAQYF
j_gene: TRBJ2-2; abundance: many; d_gene: TRBD2; v_gene: TRBV9; CDR3nt: TGTGCCAGCAGCGTAGCTAGCGGGAGGGCCACCGGGGAGCTGTTTTTT; CDR3aa: CASSVASGRATGELFF
j_gene: TRBJ2-5; abundance: many; d_gene: TRBD2; v_gene: TRBV25-1; CDR3nt: TGTGCCAGCAGTAAGGGACTAGCAGTGGAGACCCAGTACTTC; CDR3aa: CASSKGLAVETQYF
j_gene: TRBJ2-2; abundance: few; d_gene: .; v_gene: TRBV2; CDR3nt: TGTGCCAGCAGGGCAGGGGCTGGGAACACCGGGGAGCTGTTTTTT; CDR3aa: CASRAGAGNTGELFF
j_gene: TRBJ2-7; abundance: many; d_gene: .; v_gene: TRBV5-1; CDR3nt: TGCGCCAGCAGCTTTGGGGGAGTGGGAAACGAGCAGTACTTC; CDR3aa: CASSFGGVGNEQYF
j_gene: TRBJ2-7; abundance: .; d_gene: .; v_gene: TRBV5-6; CDR3nt: TGTGCCAGCAGCTCGTTACAAGGACTGCCCTACGAGCGGTACTTC; CDR3aa: CASSSLQGLPYERYF
j_gene: TRBJ2-1; abundance: .; d_gene: TRBD2; v_gene: TRBV7-2; CDR3nt: TGTGCCAGCAGCTTAGTGCGGCGGACTAGCGGATACAATGAGCAGTTCTTC; CDR3aa: CASSLVRRTSGYNEQFF
j_gene: TRBJ1-2; abundance: .; d_gene: .; v_gene: TRBV7-8; CDR3nt: TGTGCCAGCAGCTTTGGGCTGGATGGCTACACCTTC; CDR3aa: CASSFGLDGYTF
j_gene: TRBJ1-4; abundance: .; d_gene: .; v_gene: TRBV2; CDR3nt: TGTGCCAGCACAGCACGTGGGATAGGGCATGAAAAGCTGTTTTTT; CDR3aa: CASTARGIGHEKLFF